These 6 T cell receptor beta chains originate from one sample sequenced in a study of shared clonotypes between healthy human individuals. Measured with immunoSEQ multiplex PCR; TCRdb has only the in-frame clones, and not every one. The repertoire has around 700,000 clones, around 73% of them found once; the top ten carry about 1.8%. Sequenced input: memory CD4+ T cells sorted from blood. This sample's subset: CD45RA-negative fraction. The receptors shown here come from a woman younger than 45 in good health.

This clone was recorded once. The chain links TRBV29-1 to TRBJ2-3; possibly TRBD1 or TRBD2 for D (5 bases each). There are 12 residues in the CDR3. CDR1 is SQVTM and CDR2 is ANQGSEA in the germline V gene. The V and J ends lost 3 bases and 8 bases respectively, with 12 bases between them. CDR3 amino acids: CSVDRDGGTQYF. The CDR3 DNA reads TGCAGCGTTGACAGGGATGGAGGTACGCAGTATTTT.

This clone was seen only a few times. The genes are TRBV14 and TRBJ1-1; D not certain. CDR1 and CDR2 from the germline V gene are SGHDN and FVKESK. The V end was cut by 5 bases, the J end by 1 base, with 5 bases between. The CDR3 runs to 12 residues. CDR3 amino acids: CASSSKNTEAFF. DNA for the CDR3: TGTGCCAGCAGCTCAAAGAACACTGAAGCTTTCTTT.

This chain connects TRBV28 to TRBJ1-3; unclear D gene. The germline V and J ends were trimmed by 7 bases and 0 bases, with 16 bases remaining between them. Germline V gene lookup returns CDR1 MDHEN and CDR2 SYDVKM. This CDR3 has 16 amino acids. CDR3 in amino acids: CASKNKGSYSGNTIYF. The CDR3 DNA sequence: TGTGCCAGCAAAAACAAAGGGTCCTACTCTGGAAACACCATATATTTT. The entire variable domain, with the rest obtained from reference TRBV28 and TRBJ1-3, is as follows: DVKVTQSSRYLVKRTGEKVFLECVQDMDHENMFWYRQDPGLGLRLIYFSYDVKMKEKGDIPEGYSVSREKKERFSLILESASTNQTSMYLCASKNKGSYSGNTIYFGEGSWLTVV.

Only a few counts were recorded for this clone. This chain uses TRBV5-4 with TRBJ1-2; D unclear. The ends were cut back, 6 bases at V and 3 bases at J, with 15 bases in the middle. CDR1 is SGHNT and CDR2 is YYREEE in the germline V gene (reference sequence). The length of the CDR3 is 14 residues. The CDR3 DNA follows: TGTGCCAGCAAGCGTGACGTAGAGTACTATGGCTACACCTTC. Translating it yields CASKRDVEYYGYTF.

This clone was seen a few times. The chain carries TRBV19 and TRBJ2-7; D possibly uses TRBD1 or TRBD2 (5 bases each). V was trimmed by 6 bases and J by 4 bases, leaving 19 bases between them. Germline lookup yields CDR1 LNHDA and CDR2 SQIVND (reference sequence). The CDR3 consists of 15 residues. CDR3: CASRFLPGANYEQYF. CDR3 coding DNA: TGTGCCAGTAGATTTCTGCCCGGGGCTAATTACGAGCAGTACTTC.

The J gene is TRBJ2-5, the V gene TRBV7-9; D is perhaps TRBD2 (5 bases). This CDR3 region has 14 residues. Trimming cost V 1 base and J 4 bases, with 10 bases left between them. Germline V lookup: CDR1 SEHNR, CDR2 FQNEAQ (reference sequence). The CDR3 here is CASSLERRGETQYF. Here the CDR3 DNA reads TGTGCCAGCAGCTTAGAGAGACGGGGAGAGACCCAGTACTTC.